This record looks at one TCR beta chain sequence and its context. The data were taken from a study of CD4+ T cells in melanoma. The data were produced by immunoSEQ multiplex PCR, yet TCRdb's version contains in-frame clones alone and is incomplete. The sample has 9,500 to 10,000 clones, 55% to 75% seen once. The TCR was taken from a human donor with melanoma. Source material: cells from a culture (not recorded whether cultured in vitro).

The CDR3 sequence: CASSVDGGASTDTQYF. The CDR3 DNA sequence: TGTGCCAGCAGCGTAGACGGCGGGGCGAGCACAGATACGCAGTATTTT. The V call is TRBV9, the J call TRBJ2-3; maybe TRBD2 (6 bases). Per germline, CDR1 SGDLS and CDR2 YYNGEE. The CDR3 runs 16 residues. V lost 0 bases and J lost 0, with 11 bases in between.